This T cell receptor beta chain was captured by sequencing in a study of CD8 T cells in Susac syndrome. RNA totalling about 0.45 to 1 ug underwent reverse transcription with random hexamers. MiXCR, applied by TCRdb to the immunoSEQ multiplex PCR reads, yields one record per CDR3 protein. The sample records around 100,000 distinct CDR3 sequences, around 95% being singletons. V was shortened by 1 base and J by 6 bases, with 10 bases between the two germline ends. The length of the CDR3 is 14 residues. Germline loops: CDR1 LGHDT, CDR2 YNNKEL (reference sequence). The specimen sequenced was CD8+ T cells from PBMCs. This receptor was identified in a human donor with Susac syndrome. The chain joins TRBV3-1 to TRBJ2-4; D uncertain. The DNA for the CDR3 is TGTGCCAGCAGCCAAGGGACGGACGGAAACATTCAGTACTTC. Translation: CASSQGTDGNIQYF.